The rows below give T cell receptor beta chains drawn from one sample of a study of blood T cells in healthy people across ages. TCRdb re-derived calls from the 5' RACE reads in MiXCR, one entry per CDR3 protein. The table records over 1,200,000 distinct CDR3 sequences, roughly 60% of them present only once. The sample was blood. The receptors shown here come from a man aged 18 to 30 in good health. The CDR3 runs from the conserved cysteine through the conserved F or W. Each record gives: V gene, J gene, D gene, CDR3 DNA, CDR3 protein. The D gene is left open where the match is weak.

V gene: TRBV24-1; J gene: TRBJ2-1; D gene: TRBD2; CDR3 DNA: TGTGCCACCAGTGGTGTGCGGGGGGAGGCAAATGAGCAGTTCTTC; CDR3 protein: CATSGVRGEANEQFF
V gene: TRBV20-1; J gene: TRBJ2-1; D gene: TRBD2; CDR3 DNA: TGCAGTGCCCCAGATAGCGGGATGTCCTACAATGAGCAGTTCTTC; CDR3 protein: CSAPDSGMSYNEQFF
V gene: TRBV5-1; J gene: TRBJ2-4; D gene: TRBD2; CDR3 DNA: TGCGCCAGCAGCCCAAGCGGGGGGGCCAAAAACATTCAGTACTTC; CDR3 protein: CASSPSGGAKNIQYF
V gene: TRBV6-4; J gene: TRBJ1-2; D gene: TRBD1; CDR3 DNA: TGTGCCAGCAGTACGGGACAGCTGAACTATGGCTACACCTTC; CDR3 protein: CASSTGQLNYGYTF
V gene: TRBV6-6; J gene: TRBJ2-7; D gene: .; CDR3 DNA: TGTGCCACCCAGAACACCGGGACTGGGACCTACGAGCAGTACTTC; CDR3 protein: CATQNTGTGTYEQYF
V gene: TRBV6-6; J gene: TRBJ2-3; D gene: .; CDR3 DNA: TGTGCCAGCAGTTATGTCAGTGGGGCAGATACGCAGTATTTT; CDR3 protein: CASSYVSGADTQYF
V gene: TRBV28; J gene: TRBJ2-3; D gene: .; CDR3 DNA: TGTGCCAGCAGCTCCACCGCGGAGAGGTTGGCAGATACGCAGTATTTT; CDR3 protein: CASSSTAERLADTQYF
V gene: TRBV5-1; J gene: TRBJ2-5; D gene: .; CDR3 DNA: TGCGCCAGCAGCTTGGCAGGCCAAGAACAAGAGACCCAGTACTTC; CDR3 protein: CASSLAGQEQETQYF
V gene: TRBV20-1; J gene: TRBJ2-7; D gene: TRBD2; CDR3 DNA: TGCAGTGCTAGAGACCAAGGGACTAGCGGGGGGTACGAGCAGTACTTC; CDR3 protein: CSARDQGTSGGYEQYF
V gene: TRBV2; J gene: TRBJ2-1; D gene: .; CDR3 DNA: TGTGCCAGCAGTATAATCAAGGGTGAGCAGTTCTTC; CDR3 protein: CASSIIKGEQFF
V gene: TRBV20-1; J gene: TRBJ2-1; D gene: .; CDR3 DNA: TGCAGTGCGGGGCCGGTGGGTCGTGAGCAGTTCTTC; CDR3 protein: CSAGPVGREQFF